Sequencing of this TCR beta chain was carried out in a study of response to subunit inactivated influenza vaccine (dated by TCRdb to 2016 to 2019). Regarding the research as a whole: Deep quantitative profiling of the T cell receptor repertoire was used in the study to follow responses to a trivalent subunit inactivated influenza vaccine. The paper's findings and limits, for the study overall: According to the authors, only a limited number of new T cells may be recruited by each seasonal influenza vaccination.

The library relied on RT-PCR. Sequencer: Illumina HiSeq 2500. TCRdb reanalyzed the raw reads on its own, using fastp at Q25 for trimming and MiXCR for clone calling, and kept in-frame beta chains. Entries that share a CDR3 protein sequence are merged under the most common genes and DNA. The sample table holds roughly 500,000 distinct CDR3 sequences, of which about 25% were seen once. The ten largest clonotypes hold approximately 2% of the sample. Worth noting for this clonotype: Its antigen is still unknown. No per-base quality is available; no much larger clone lies one base away.

This sample comprised CD4+ T cells sorted from PBMCs, obtained 5 days after vaccination. This clonotype was obtained from a man aged 50-59 years who received an inactivated influenza vaccine. Donor details come from another sample of the same person, matched by shared clones.

The nucleotide sequence is TGTGCCATCAGGGGGACGGAGAACACTGAAGCTTTCTTT. It codes for CAIRGTENTEAFF. The V and J genes are TRBV10-3 and TRBJ1-1; perhaps TRBD1 is the D gene, with 5 bases matching. Via the germline V gene, CDR1 is ENHRY and CDR2 SYGVKD. Relative to germline, V is 6 bases shorter and J is 1 base shorter, with 9 bases between their ends. Spanning cysteine to phenylalanine, the CDR3 consists of 13 amino acids. The only DNA kept is the CDR3, 39 bases in frame from the first base.